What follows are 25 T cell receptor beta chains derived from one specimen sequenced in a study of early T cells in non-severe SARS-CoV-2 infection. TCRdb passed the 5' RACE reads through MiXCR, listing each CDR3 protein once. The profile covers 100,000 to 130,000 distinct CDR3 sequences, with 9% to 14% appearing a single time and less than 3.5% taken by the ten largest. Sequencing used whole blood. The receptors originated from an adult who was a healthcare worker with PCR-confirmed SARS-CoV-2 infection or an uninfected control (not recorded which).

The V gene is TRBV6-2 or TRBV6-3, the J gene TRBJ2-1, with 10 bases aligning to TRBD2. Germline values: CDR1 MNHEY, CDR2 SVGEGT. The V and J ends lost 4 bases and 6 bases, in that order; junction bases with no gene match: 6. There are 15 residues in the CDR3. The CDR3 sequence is CASSSLAGGVNEQFF. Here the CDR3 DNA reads TGTGCCAGCAGTTCATTAGCGGGGGGCGTCAATGAGCAGTTCTTC.

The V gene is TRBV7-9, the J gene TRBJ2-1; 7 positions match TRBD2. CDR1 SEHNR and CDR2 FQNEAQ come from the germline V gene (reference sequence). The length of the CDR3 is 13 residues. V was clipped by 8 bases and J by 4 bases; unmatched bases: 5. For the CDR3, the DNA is TGTGCCAGCCCGGGAGGCCGATACAATGAGCAGTTCTTC. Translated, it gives CASPGGRYNEQFF.

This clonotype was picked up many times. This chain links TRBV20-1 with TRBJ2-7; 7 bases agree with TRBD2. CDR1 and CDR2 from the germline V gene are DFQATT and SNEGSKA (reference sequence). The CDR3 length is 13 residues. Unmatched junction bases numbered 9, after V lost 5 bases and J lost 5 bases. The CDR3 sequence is CSADEGRGNEQYF. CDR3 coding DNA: TGCAGTGCTGACGAGGGGCGGGGGAACGAGCAGTACTTC.

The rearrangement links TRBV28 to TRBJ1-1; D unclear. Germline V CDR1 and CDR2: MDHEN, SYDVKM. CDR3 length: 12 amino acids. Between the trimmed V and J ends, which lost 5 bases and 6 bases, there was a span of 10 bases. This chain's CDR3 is CASSPRPAEAFF. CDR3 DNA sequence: TGTGCCAGCAGTCCCCGTCCTGCTGAAGCTTTCTTT.

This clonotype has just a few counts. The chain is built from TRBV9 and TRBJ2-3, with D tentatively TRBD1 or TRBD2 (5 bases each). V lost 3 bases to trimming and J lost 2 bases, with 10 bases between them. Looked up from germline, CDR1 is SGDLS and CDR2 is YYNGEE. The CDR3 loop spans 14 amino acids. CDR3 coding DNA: TGTGCCAGCAGCGGACGAGGGGCCACAGATACGCAGTATTTT. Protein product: CASSGRGATDTQYF.

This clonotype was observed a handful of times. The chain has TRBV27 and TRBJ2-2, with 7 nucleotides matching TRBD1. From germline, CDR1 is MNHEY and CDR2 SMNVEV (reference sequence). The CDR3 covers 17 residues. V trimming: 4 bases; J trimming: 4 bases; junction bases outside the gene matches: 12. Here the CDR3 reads CASSSISRDRGTGELFF. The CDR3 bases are TGTGCCAGCAGTTCCATCTCCCGGGACAGAGGCACCGGGGAGCTGTTTTTT.

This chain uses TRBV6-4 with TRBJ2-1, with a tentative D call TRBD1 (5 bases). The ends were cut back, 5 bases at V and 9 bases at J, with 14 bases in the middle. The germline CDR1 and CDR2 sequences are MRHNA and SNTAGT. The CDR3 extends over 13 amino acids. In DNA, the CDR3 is TGTGCCAGCAGTCCCCACCTAGGGGTTGAGCAGTTCTTC. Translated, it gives CASSPHLGVEQFF.

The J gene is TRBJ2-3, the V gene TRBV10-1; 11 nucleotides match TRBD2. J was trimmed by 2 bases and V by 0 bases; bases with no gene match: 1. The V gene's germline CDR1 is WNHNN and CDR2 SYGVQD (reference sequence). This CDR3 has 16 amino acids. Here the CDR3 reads CASSESTSGITDTQYF. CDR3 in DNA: TGCGCCAGCAGTGAGTCGACTAGCGGGATCACAGATACGCAGTATTTT.

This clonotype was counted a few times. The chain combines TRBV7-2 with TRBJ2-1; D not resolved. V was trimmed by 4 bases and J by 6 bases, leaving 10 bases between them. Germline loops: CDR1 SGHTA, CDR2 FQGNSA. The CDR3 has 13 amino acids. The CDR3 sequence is CASSYPSVNEQFF. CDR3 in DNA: TGTGCCAGCAGCTACCCCAGCGTCAATGAGCAGTTCTTC.

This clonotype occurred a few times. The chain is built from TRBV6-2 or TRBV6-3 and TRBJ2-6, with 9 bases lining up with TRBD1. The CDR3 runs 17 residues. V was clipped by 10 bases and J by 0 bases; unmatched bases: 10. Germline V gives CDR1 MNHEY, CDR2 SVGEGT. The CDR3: CATQRTGGNSGANVLTF. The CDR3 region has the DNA TGTGCCACCCAACGTACAGGGGGCAACTCTGGGGCCAACGTCCTGACTTTC.

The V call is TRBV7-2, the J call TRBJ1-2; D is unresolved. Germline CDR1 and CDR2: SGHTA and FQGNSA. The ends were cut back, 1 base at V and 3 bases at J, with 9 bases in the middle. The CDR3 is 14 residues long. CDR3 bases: TGTGCCAGCAGCTTAGGGAGGCAGGACTATGGCTACACCTTC. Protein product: CASSLGRQDYGYTF.

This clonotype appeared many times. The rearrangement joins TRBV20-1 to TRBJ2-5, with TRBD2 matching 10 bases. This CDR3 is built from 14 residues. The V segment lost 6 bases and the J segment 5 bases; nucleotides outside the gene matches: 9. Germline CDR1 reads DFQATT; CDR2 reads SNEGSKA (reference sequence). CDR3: CSALGSGGVETQYF. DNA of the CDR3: TGCAGTGCGCTGGGGAGCGGGGGGGTTGAGACCCAGTACTTC.

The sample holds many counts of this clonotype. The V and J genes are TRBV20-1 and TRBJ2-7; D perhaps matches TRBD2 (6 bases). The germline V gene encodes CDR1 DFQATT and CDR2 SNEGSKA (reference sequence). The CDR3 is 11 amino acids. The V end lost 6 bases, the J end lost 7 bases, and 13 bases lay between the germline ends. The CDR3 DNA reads TGCAGTGCCGAGGAGGGAAATGAGCAGTACTTC. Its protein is CSAEEGNEQYF.

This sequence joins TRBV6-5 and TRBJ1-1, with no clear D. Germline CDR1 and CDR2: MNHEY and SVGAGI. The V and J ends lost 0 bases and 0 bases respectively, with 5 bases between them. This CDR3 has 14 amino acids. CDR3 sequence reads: CASSYSRLNTEAFF. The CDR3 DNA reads TGTGCCAGCAGTTACTCGAGGTTGAACACTGAAGCTTTCTTT.

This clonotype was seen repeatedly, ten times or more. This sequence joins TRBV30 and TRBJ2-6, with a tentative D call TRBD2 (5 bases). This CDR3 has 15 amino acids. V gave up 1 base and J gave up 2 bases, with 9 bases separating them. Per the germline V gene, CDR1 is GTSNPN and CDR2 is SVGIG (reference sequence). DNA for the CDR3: TGTGCCTGGAGTGACAGAGGGACTGGGGCCAACGTCCTGACTTTC. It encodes CAWSDRGTGANVLTF.

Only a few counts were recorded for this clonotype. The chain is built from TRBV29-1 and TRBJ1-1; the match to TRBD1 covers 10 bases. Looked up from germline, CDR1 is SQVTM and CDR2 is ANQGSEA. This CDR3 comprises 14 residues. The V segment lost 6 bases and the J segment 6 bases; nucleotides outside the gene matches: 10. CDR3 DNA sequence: TGCAGCGTCCGGGACAGGGGAGTTTGGGCTGAAGCTTTCTTT. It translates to CSVRDRGVWAEAFF.

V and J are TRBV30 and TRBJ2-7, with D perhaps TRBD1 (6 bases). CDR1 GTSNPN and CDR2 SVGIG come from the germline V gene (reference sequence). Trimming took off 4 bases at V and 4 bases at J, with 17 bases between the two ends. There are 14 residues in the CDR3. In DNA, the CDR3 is TGTGCCTGGACCCCTCTCGACAGGAGGTACGAGCAGTACTTC. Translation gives CAWTPLDRRYEQYF.

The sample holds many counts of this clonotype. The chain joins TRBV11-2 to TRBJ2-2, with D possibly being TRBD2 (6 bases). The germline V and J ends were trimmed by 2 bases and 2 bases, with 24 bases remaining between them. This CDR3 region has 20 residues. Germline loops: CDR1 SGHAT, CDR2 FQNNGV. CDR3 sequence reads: CASSLREPSGLFLNTGELFF. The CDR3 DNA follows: TGTGCCAGCAGCTTAAGGGAGCCCTCGGGACTTTTCCTAAACACCGGGGAGCTGTTTTTT.

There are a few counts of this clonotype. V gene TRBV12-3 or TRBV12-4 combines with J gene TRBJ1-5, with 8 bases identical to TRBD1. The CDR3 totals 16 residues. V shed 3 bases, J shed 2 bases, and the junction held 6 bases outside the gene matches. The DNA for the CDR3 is TGTGCCAGCAGTTTCCAGGGGGCGGTTGGCAATCAGCCCCAGCATTTT. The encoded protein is CASSFQGAVGNQPQHF.

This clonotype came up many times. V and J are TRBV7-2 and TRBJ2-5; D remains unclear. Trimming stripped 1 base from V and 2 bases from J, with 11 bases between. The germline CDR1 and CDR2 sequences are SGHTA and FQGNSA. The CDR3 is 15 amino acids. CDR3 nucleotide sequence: TGTGCCAGCAGCTTAGGGCCAAACCCTCAAGAGACCCAGTACTTC. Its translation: CASSLGPNPQETQYF.

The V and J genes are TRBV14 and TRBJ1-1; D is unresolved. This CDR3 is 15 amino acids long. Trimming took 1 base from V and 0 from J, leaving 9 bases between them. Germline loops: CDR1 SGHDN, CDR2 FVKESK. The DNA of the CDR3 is TGTGCCAGCAGCCAAGCGGTATTCATGAACACTGAAGCTTTCTTT. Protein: CASSQAVFMNTEAFF.

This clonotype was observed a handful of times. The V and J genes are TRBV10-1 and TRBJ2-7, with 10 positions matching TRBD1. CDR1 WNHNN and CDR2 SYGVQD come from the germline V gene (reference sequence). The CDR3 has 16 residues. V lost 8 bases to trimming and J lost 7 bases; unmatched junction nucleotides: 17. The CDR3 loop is CASAKSPGQGSGEQYF. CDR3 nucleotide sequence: TGCGCCAGCGCTAAATCCCCGGGACAGGGGTCTGGAGAGCAGTACTTC.

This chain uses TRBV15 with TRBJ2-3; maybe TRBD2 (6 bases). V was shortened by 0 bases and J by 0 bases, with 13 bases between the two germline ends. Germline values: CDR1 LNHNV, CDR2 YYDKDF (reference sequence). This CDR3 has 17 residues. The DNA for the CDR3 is TGTGCCACCAGCAGAGATCAACTAGCTCTGAGCACAGATACGCAGTATTTT. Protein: CATSRDQLALSTDTQYF.

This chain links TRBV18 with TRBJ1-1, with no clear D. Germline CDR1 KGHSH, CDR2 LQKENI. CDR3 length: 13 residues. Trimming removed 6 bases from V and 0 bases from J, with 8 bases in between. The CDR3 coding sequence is TGTGCCAGCTCCCCTGCCTTGAACACTGAAGCTTTCTTT. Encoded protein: CASSPALNTEAFF.

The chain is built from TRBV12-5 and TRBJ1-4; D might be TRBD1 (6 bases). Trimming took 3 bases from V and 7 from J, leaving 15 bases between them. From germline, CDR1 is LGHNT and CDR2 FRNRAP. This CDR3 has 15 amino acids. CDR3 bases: TGTGCTAGTGGTTTCGGGCAGGGGCTATTTGAAAAACTGTTTTTT. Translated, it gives CASGFGQGLFEKLFF.